This T cell receptor (beta chain) was recovered during a study of blood T cells in healthy people across ages. Germline-derived CDR1 and CDR2 are DFQATT and SNEGSKA (reference sequence). The CDR3 runs 11 residues. V lost 6 bases to trimming and J lost 9 bases, with 12 bases between them. General study findings and limits: Among long-lived donors, naive CD4+ cells were more numerous and diversity higher than in aged donors. Among T cells, TCR beta diversity per million cells dropped roughly linearly as age rose.

With regard to this clonotype: The antigen is undetermined.

The second PCR ran roughly 6 to 11 cycles with a sample-barcoded 5' primer and J-beta primers. TCRdb fed the 5' RACE reads into MiXCR, producing one record per CDR3 protein. The repertoire holds around 900,000 distinct CDR3 sequences, with roughly half as singletons. This receptor was identified in a woman aged 60-75 years in good health. Sequences were obtained from blood. The rearrangement joins TRBV20-1 to TRBJ2-1; TRBD1 is a possible D gene (6 bases). CDR3 sequence: CSATGSGEQFF. CDR3 coding DNA: TGCAGTGCCACAGGGTCTGGTGAGCAGTTCTTC.